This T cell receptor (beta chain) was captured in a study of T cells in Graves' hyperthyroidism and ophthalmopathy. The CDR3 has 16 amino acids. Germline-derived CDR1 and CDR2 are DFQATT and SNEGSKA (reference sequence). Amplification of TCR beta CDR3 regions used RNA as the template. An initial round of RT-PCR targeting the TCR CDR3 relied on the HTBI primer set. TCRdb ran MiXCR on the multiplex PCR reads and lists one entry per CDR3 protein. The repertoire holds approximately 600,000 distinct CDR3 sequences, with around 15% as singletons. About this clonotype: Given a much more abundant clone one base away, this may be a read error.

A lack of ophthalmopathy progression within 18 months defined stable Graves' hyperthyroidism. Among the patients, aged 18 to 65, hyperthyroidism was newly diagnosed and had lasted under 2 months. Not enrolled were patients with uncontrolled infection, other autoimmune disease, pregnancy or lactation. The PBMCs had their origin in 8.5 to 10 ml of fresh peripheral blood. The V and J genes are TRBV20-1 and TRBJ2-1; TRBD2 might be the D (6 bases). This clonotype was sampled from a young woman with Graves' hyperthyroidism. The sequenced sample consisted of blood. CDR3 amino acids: CSARDLATGGSNEQLF. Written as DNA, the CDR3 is TGCAGTGCTAGGGACCTAGCGACTGGGGGGTCCAATGAGCAGCTCTTC.